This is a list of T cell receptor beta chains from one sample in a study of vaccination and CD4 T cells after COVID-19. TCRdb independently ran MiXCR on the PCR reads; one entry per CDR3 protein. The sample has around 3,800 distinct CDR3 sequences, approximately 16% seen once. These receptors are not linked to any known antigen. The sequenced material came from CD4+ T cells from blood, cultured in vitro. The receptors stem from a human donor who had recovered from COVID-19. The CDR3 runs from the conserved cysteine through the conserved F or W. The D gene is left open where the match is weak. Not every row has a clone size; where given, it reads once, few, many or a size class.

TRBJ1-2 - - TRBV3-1 TGTGCCAGCAGCCAATCCCGTGGCAGGGTGGGTGGCTACACCTTC CASSQSRGRVGGYTF
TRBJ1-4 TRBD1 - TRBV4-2 TGTGCCAGCAGTCGGGACAGGGGAAATGAAAAACTGTTTTTT CASSRDRGNEKLFF
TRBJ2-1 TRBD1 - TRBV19 TGTGCCAGTAGTCGGTCGGGACAGAGCTCCTACAATGAGCAGTTGTTC CASSRSGQSSYNEQLF
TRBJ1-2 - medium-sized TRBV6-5 TGTGCCAGCAGTTACTCCGGCAGGGGTGGTGGCTACACCTTC CASSYSGRGGGYTF
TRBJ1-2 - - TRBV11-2 TGTGCCAGCAGCTTAGATAACGCAGTTATTGGCTACACCTTC CASSLDNAVIGYTF
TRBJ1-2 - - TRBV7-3 TGTGCCAGCAGCCCCGCACCGGGCTTCACCCTAGGGGGCTACACCTTC CASSPAPGFTLGGYTF
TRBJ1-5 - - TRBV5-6 TGTGCCAGCAGCACCTACCGGACAGCACAAACCTCCAATCAGCCCCAGCATTTT CASSTYRTAQTSNQPQHF
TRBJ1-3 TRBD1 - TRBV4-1 TGCGCCAGCAGCCGGTCGACAGGGGGTACTGGAAACACCATATATTTT CASSRSTGGTGNTIYF
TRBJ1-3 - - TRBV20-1 TGCAGTGCTAGAGCCCCAAGCTCTGGAAACACCATATATTTT CSARAPSSGNTIYF
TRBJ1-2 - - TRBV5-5 TGTGCCAGCAGCTTGTACCCCCCGGAGGCCTATGGCTACACCTTC CASSLYPPEAYGYTF
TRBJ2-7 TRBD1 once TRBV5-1 TGCGCCAGCAGCTTGGGGGACAGGGGCTCCTACGAGCAGTACTTC CASSLGDRGSYEQYF
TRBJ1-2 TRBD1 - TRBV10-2 TGCGCCAGCAGCCGGGACAGAAGAGGAGGCTACACCTTC CASSRDRRGGYTF
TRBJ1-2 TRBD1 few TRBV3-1 TGTGCCAGCAGCCAACCACAGGGGGATGGCTACACCTTC CASSQPQGDGYTF